Given below is one T cell receptor beta chain in context. This entry belongs to a study of OX40 agonist ivuxolimab in advanced cancers. Here immunoSEQ multiplex PCR was the method, and the copy in TCRdb shows in-frame clones only, minus some. The table shows about 19,000 clones, with 75% to 85% occurring only once. This sample comprised CD4+ or CD8+ T cells sorted from blood, obtained in a trial of the OX40 agonist ivuxolimab. The clonotype comes from an adult with an advanced solid tumor such as melanoma, head and neck, liver or kidney cancer.

CDR3 region: CASSLLFGREDEKLFF. CDR3 bases: TGTGCCAGCAGCTTATTATTCGGGAGAGAGGATGAAAAACTGTTTTTT. The chain is built from TRBV7-9 and TRBJ1-4; D ambiguous. CDR1 is SEHNR, CDR2 FQNEAQ, per germline (reference sequence). CDR3 length: 16 residues. The ends were cut back, 2 bases at V and 6 bases at J, with 16 bases in the middle.